The present T cell receptor (beta chain) was sequenced within a study of blood T cells in healthy people across ages. General study findings and limits: From one million sequenced T cells, diversity estimates were lower bounds. Any changes in expanded clonotypes were possibly confounded, as donor CMV status remained unknown.

In regard to this clonotype: Antigen specificity is unknown.

Together with a sample-barcoded 5' primer, a J-beta primer mix was included in a second PCR lasting about 7 to 12 cycles. A template-switch adaptor that had 12 random nucleotides put a tag on each cDNA molecule. The study obtained at least 2.5 million CDR3-containing paired-end reads from every sample. TCRdb reprocessed the 5' RACE reads via MiXCR and lists one record per CDR3 protein. The sample contains some 640,000 distinct CDR3 sequences, around 48% of which appear only once. V lost 3 bases and J lost 6; bases outside the gene matches: 18. This CDR3 is built from 19 residues. Per the germline V gene, CDR1 is LNHNV and CDR2 is YYDKDF (reference sequence).

The sequence derives from an older woman in good health. Material: blood. This chain uses TRBV15 with TRBJ2-5, with 11 bases that match TRBD2. This CDR3 is CATSRGGGTTSGILKTQYF. The DNA of the CDR3 is TGTGCCACCAGCAGGGGAGGGGGCACGACTAGCGGGATCTTAAAGACCCAGTACTTC.